These 22 T cell receptor beta chains originate from one sample sequenced in a study of shared clonotypes between healthy human individuals (dated by TCRdb to 2018 to 2021). Library preparation employed the immunoSEQ multiplex PCR assay. What TCRdb holds here is the immuneACCESS table cut down to in-frame rearrangements. Part of the clones is not present; checked against another copy, under half of the missing clones reflect an unresolved V gene, and the others are unexplained. This sample holds approximately 2.4 million clones; almost 96% were observed only once. Jointly, the top ten make up around 0.13% of the sample. Sequencing used naive CD4+ T cells sorted from blood. The cell subset or site label corresponds to: CD45RA+ positively selected. The receptors here all came from a young man in good health.

Comments on this clone: In the same sample, other DNA sequences code for this CDR3. This rearrangement joins TRBV6-5 to TRBJ2-7; 10 positions match TRBD2. The trim removed 0 bases at V and 3 bases at J, leaving 2 bases unmatched. CDR3 length: 15 amino acids. Germline-derived CDR1 and CDR2 are MNHEY and SVGAGI. CDR3 residues: CASSYSASGGYEQYF. The CDR3, as DNA: TGTGCCAGCAGTTACTCGGCTAGCGGGGGCTACGAGCAGTACTTC.

The rearrangement joins TRBV10-3 to TRBJ2-7, with D tentatively TRBD1 or TRBD2 (5 bases each). V was clipped by 11 bases and J by 9 bases, with 17 bases between them. The germline V gene has CDR1 ENHRY and CDR2 SYGVKD. This CDR3 comprises 11 residues. CDR3 in DNA: TGTGCCTCTACCCATGGGGACGGGCAGTACTTC. Translation: CASTHGDGQYF.

The chain carries TRBV27 and TRBJ1-2; possible D gene TRBD1, 5 bases. V was clipped by 3 bases and J by 8 bases, with 13 bases between them. From germline, CDR1 is MNHEY and CDR2 SMNVEV (reference sequence). This CDR3 contains 13 residues. In DNA, the CDR3 is TGTGCCAGCAGTTTCGCTGCAGGGCTCGGCTACACCTTC. It encodes CASSFAAGLGYTF.

The V call is TRBV5-4, the J call TRBJ1-1; 7 bases map to TRBD1. J lost 1 base, V lost 5 bases, and 5 bases had no gene match. CDR1 and CDR2 (germline): SGHNT, YYREEE (reference sequence). The CDR3 contains 14 residues. The CDR3 bases are TGTGCCAGCAGTTCCGGGACAGAGAACACTGAAGCTTTCTTT. It is translated as CASSSGTENTEAFF.

This chain connects TRBV6-1 to TRBJ2-7; D is ambiguous. V shed 2 bases and J shed 5 bases, with 13 bases lying between them. From germline, CDR1 is MNHNS and CDR2 SASEGT. This CDR3 spans 14 amino acids. DNA for the CDR3: TGTGCCAGCAGTGAAAGACGGTTGATTCACGAGCAGTACTTC. The encoded protein is CASSERRLIHEQYF.

This clone was detected only once. V is TRBV10-1 and J is TRBJ2-1; TRBD2 aligns across 14 bases. Germline CDR1 reads WNHNN; CDR2 reads SYGVQD (reference sequence). CDR3 length: 16 residues. The ends lost 0 bases at V and 9 bases at J; junction bases unmatched: 4. The CDR3 sequence is CASSESPGLAGVEQFF. CDR3 DNA sequence: TGCGCCAGCAGTGAGTCGCCGGGACTAGCGGGAGTTGAGCAGTTCTTC.

The V gene is TRBV6-1, the J gene TRBJ1-1; D might be TRBD1 (5 bases). This CDR3 has 13 residues. V was shortened by 0 bases and J by 8 bases, with 10 bases between the two germline ends. Germline CDR1 is MNHNS and CDR2 is SASEGT. CDR3 region: CASSEAPNREAFF. The DNA of the CDR3 is TGTGCCAGCAGTGAAGCGCCCAACAGGGAAGCTTTCTTT.

Note on this clone: Other nucleotide sequences from this sample produce the same CDR3. The chain carries TRBV4-1 and TRBJ1-5; tentative D call: TRBD1 (5 bases). The V gene lost 0 bases and the J gene lost 3 bases, with 12 bases spanning the gap. Germline V gene sequence: CDR1 MGHRA, CDR2 YSYEKL. The CDR3 sequence is 16 residues long. The CDR3 DNA reads as TGCGCCAGCAGCCAAGAGGGGGGGATCAACAATCAGCCCCAGCATTTT. It is translated as CASSQEGGINNQPQHF.

The J gene is TRBJ2-1, the V gene TRBV20-1, with TRBD2 matching 8 bases. The trim removed 3 bases at V and 12 bases at J, leaving 1 base unmatched. The CDR3 contains 10 residues. CDR1 and CDR2 from the germline V gene are DFQATT and SNEGSKA (reference sequence). The CDR3 DNA reads TGCAGTGCTAGCCGGGGGGGGCAGTTCTTC. Translated: CSASRGGQFF.

The chain recombines TRBV5-1 with TRBJ2-7; the D gene could be TRBD1 or TRBD2 (6 bases each). CDR3 length equals 13 residues. Trimming shortened V by 2 bases and J by 5 bases, and 11 bases separated the two germline ends. CDR1 is SGHRS, CDR2 YFSETQ, per germline. The CDR3 protein is CASSFPRGDEQYF. Written as DNA, the CDR3 is TGCGCCAGCAGCTTCCCAAGGGGGGACGAGCAGTACTTC.

This clone was seen a single time. V is TRBV7-9 and J is TRBJ2-3; 8 bases line up with TRBD2. Looked up from germline, CDR1 is SEHNR and CDR2 is FQNEAQ (reference sequence). Unmatched junction bases numbered 7, after V lost 5 bases and J lost 0 bases. The CDR3 spans 16 residues. CDR3 DNA: TGTGCCAGCAGCGCTAAACTAGCGGCTAGCACAGATACGCAGTATTTT. Encoded protein: CASSAKLAASTDTQYF. Looking up the rest from reference TRBV7-9 and TRBJ2-3 gives the full variable domain: DTGVSQNPRHKITKRGQNVTFRCDPISEHNRLYWYRQTLGQGPEFLTYFQNEAQLEKSRLLSDRFSAERPKGSFSTLEIQRTEQGDSAMYLCASSAKLAASTDTQYFGPGTRLTVL.

The chain combines TRBV7-2 with TRBJ1-2; perhaps TRBD1 as D (5 bases). V was cut by 5 bases and J by 6 bases, with 16 bases left in between. CDR3 size: 14 residues. Per the germline V gene, CDR1 is SGHTA and CDR2 is FQGNSA. CDR3 nucleotides: TGTGCCAGCAGCGCGCCTGGCAGGGAAGATGGCTACACCTTC. Translated: CASSAPGREDGYTF.

The chain links TRBV2 to TRBJ2-3; 7 bases line up with TRBD2. The CDR3 loop spans 18 amino acids. The germline V gene encodes CDR1 SNHLY and CDR2 FYNNEI. V was clipped by 2 bases and J by 0 bases; unmatched bases: 11. The CDR3 spells CASSENPSGRPSTDTQYF. The DNA of the CDR3 is TGTGCCAGCAGTGAAAACCCTAGCGGAAGGCCTAGCACAGATACGCAGTATTTT.

On this clone itself: Other nucleotide sequences in the sample specify the same CDR3. The rearrangement joins TRBV30 to TRBJ2-1; unclear D gene. The CDR3 is 13 amino acids. The germline CDR1 and CDR2 sequences are GTSNPN and SVGIG (reference sequence). The ends were cut back, 0 bases at V and 4 bases at J, with 7 bases in the middle. In DNA form, the CDR3 reads TGTGCCTGGAGTGTCTCCATTTACAATGAGCAGTTCTTC. Its protein product is CAWSVSIYNEQFF.

About this clone itself: At one of its ends the junction is not consistent with the germline gene, which may arise from a read error. The chain uses TRBV18 and TRBJ2-5; TRBD2 matches at 10 bases. Germline loops: CDR1 KGHSH, CDR2 LQKENI. The CDR3 is 16 amino acids. CDR3 in amino acids: CASSPPGLAQQETQYF. CDR3 DNA sequence: TGTGCCAGCTCGCCACCGGGACTAGCGCAACAAGAGACCCAGTACTTC.

The V call is TRBV30, the J call TRBJ2-6, with D tentatively TRBD2 (5 bases). The ends were cut back, 3 bases at V and 2 bases at J, with 5 bases in the middle. Germline assignment: CDR1 GTSNPN and CDR2 SVGIG (reference sequence). CDR3 length equals 13 residues. The CDR3 sequence: CAWRGAGANVLTF. DNA for the CDR3: TGTGCCTGGAGGGGAGCTGGGGCCAACGTCCTGACTTTC.

The genes are TRBV15 and TRBJ2-1; tentative D call: TRBD1 (6 bases). Per germline, CDR1 LNHNV and CDR2 YYDKDF (reference sequence). CDR3 size: 15 residues. Trimming removed 0 bases at V and 3 bases at J, with 9 bases between. CDR3 residues: CATSREDSLYNEQFF. As DNA, the CDR3 is TGTGCCACCAGCAGAGAGGACAGTCTCTACAATGAGCAGTTCTTC.

The V call is TRBV27, the J call TRBJ2-7; D ambiguous. CDR3 length: 13 amino acids. V was pared by 6 bases and J by 4 bases, with 13 bases between. From germline, CDR1 is MNHEY and CDR2 SMNVEV (reference sequence). The CDR3 bases are TGTGCCAGCAGCCAGAAGATAAGATACGAGCAGTACTTC. This sequence encodes CASSQKIRYEQYF.

The V call is TRBV6-1, the J call TRBJ1-2, with D possibly TRBD1 on 6 matching bases. The V end was cut by 8 bases, the J end by 3 bases, with 13 bases between. Looked up from germline, CDR1 is MNHNS and CDR2 is SASEGT. This CDR3 region has 13 residues. The CDR3 region has the DNA TGTGCCAGCTCCCTGGGGGCTGACTATGGCTACACCTTC. Amino acid sequence: CASSLGADYGYTF.

The gene calls are TRBV19 and TRBJ1-5; D call uncertain. The CDR3 spans 14 residues. Trimming took 4 bases from V and 6 from J, leaving 13 bases between them. CDR1 LNHDA and CDR2 SQIVND come from the germline V gene (reference sequence). In nucleotides, the CDR3 is TGTGCCAGTAGTACCCCCGGGGTGGTTCAGCCCCAGCATTTT. Protein product: CASSTPGVVQPQHF. The full variable domain, with the rest looked up from reference TRBV19 and TRBJ1-5, is DGGITQSPKYLFRKEGQNVTLSCEQNLNHDAMYWYRQDPGQGLRLIYYSQIVNDFQKGDIAEGYSVSREKKESFPLTVTSAQKNPTAFYLCASSTPGVVQPQHFGDGTRLSIL.

In this sample, this clone turned up once. This chain connects TRBV10-1 to TRBJ1-5, with 10 positions matching TRBD1. From germline, CDR1 is WNHNN and CDR2 SYGVQD (reference sequence). The CDR3 is made up of 17 amino acids. Unmatched junction bases numbered 13, after V lost 4 bases and J lost 7 bases. Written as DNA, the CDR3 is TGCGCCAGCAGTGCCCAAAGCCGGGACAGGGGAGGACAGCCCCAGCATTTT. It specifies CASSAQSRDRGGQPQHF.

CDR3 amino acids: CASSLKGAQPQHF. CDR3 in DNA: TGTGCCAGTAGTTTGAAGGGAGCACAGCCCCAGCATTTT. The rearrangement joins TRBV19 to TRBJ1-5; D gene uncertain. Per germline, CDR1 LNHDA and CDR2 SQIVND (reference sequence). V lost 5 bases, J lost 7 bases, and 12 bases lay in between. The CDR3 has 13 residues.